Listed here are 12 T cell receptor beta chains from one sample, sequenced in a study of control samples from healthy donors and cancer patients. Assay: immunoSEQ multiplex PCR; the TCRdb copy retains only in-frame clones and omits some. The sample records under 200,000 clones, 94% being singletons. The sequencing input was blood. These receptors all stem from a woman between 35 and 50 years old in good health.

This chain uses TRBV3-1 (or the pseudogene TRBV3-2) with TRBJ1-1; D possibly corresponds to TRBD1 (5 bases). Trimming removed 0 bases from V and 5 bases from J, with 10 bases in between. The CDR3 is made up of 14 amino acids. Germline values: CDR1 LGHDT, CDR2 YNNKEL (reference sequence). CDR3 loop: CASSQEKGRTEAFF. The CDR3 coding sequence is TGTGCCAGCAGCCAAGAGAAGGGGAGGACTGAAGCTTTCTTT.

The rearrangement joins TRBV6-2 or TRBV6-3 to TRBJ1-5, with 7 bases aligning to TRBD1. CDR3 length equals 18 residues. In germline, CDR1 is MNHEY, CDR2 SVGEGT. Trimming at V came to 6 bases and at J to 3 bases, leaving 17 bases not matched to a gene. DNA of the CDR3: TGTGCCAGCAGCCGTTCTACACGTGGAGGGGGCATCAATCAGCCCCAGCATTTT. Its protein product is CASSRSTRGGGINQPQHF.

The chain links TRBV4-3 to TRBJ1-1, with D possibly TRBD1 on 5 matching bases. Germline CDR1 reads LGHNA; CDR2 reads YSLEER. The CDR3 is made up of 13 amino acids. Trimming left V 0 bases short and J 11 bases short, with 13 bases between. The CDR3 DNA reads as TGCGCCAGCAGCCAAGATAGGGACTTGTGGGCTTTCTTT. Translating it yields CASSQDRDLWAFF.

The gene calls are TRBV13 and TRBJ2-3, with 9 bases lining up with TRBD1. The germline V gene has CDR1 PRHDT and CDR2 FYEKMQ (reference sequence). This CDR3 contains 17 residues. The V segment lost 4 bases and the J segment 7 bases; nucleotides outside the gene matches: 15. The DNA of the CDR3 is TGTGCCAGCAGCTACAGAGCCGGGACAGGGACCTTTCATACGCAGTATTTT. This sequence encodes CASSYRAGTGTFHTQYF.

In this sample, this clone turned up once. CDR3 loop: CASSLNGWDEQFF. For the CDR3, the DNA is TGTGCCAGCAGCCTGAATGGATGGGATGAGCAGTTCTTC. This chain connects TRBV4-2 to TRBJ2-1; D not certain. V lost 4 bases, J lost 8 bases, and 12 bases lay in between. CDR3 length: 13 residues. Germline values: CDR1 LGHNA, CDR2 YNFKEQ.

CDR3 coding DNA: TGTGCCAGCAGCTTGGCCCGGGGCCCGGGTGGCTACACCTTC. Protein product: CASSLARGPGGYTF. The rearrangement joins TRBV5-6 to TRBJ1-2; weak D call: TRBD1 (5 bases). Germline lookup yields CDR1 SGHDT and CDR2 YYEEEE. Deletions cut 0 bases from V and 7 bases from J, with 13 bases between. The CDR3 runs 14 residues. Based on the CDR3 plus reference TRBV5-6 and TRBJ1-2, the full variable domain is DAGVTQSPTHLIKTRGQQVTLRCSPKSGHDTVSWYQQALGQGPQFIFQYYEEEERQRGNFPDRFSGHQFPNYSSELNVNALLLGDSALYLCASSLARGPGGYTFGSGTRLTVV.

This rearrangement joins TRBV3-1 (or the pseudogene TRBV3-2) to TRBJ1-4; D unclear. Germline V lookup: CDR1 LGHDT, CDR2 YNNKEL (reference sequence). The V and J ends lost 1 base and 0 bases respectively, with 3 bases between them. The CDR3 length is 14 residues. The DNA for the CDR3 is TGTGCCAGCAGCCAAGGAGCAACTAATGAAAAACTGTTTTTT. Translation: CASSQGATNEKLFF.

This clone was detected once. The chain is built from TRBV12-3 or TRBV12-4 and TRBJ2-1, with 7 bases identical to TRBD2. This CDR3 contains 13 residues. Trimming removed 6 bases from V and 4 bases from J; junction bases left unmatched: 3. CDR3 sequence: CASSGTIYNEQFF. In nucleotides, the CDR3 is TGTGCCAGCAGCGGGACTATATACAATGAGCAGTTCTTC.

This chain uses TRBV6-2 or TRBV6-3 with TRBJ1-1; no clear D gene. Between the trimmed V and J ends, which lost 5 bases and 0 bases, there was a span of 7 bases. Germline V CDR1 and CDR2: MNHEY, SVGEGT. The CDR3 runs 13 residues. The DNA for the CDR3 is TGTGCCAGCAGTCCCCGGGTGAACACTGAAGCTTTCTTT. Protein sequence: CASSPRVNTEAFF.

The chain couples TRBV9 to TRBJ1-3, with D perhaps TRBD1 (6 bases). The CDR3 is made up of 15 amino acids. Trimming removed 4 bases from V and 5 bases from J, with 16 bases in between. Germline CDR1 SGDLS, CDR2 YYNGEE. CDR3 loop: CASSLMGTPRNTIYF. DNA of the CDR3: TGTGCCAGCAGCCTCATGGGGACACCTCGAAACACCATATATTTT.

The J gene is TRBJ1-5, the V gene TRBV19, with D uncertain. Trimming took 8 bases from V and 6 from J, leaving 11 bases between them. The CDR3 spans 12 residues. The germline V gene encodes CDR1 LNHDA and CDR2 SQIVND (reference sequence). In nucleotides, the CDR3 is TGTGCCAGTCGTCGGCTAGGTCAGCCCCAGCATTTT. Its protein is CASRRLGQPQHF.

This rearrangement joins TRBV9 to TRBJ1-2, with TRBD1 matching 12 bases. CDR3 length equals 15 residues. The V gene end was trimmed by 4 bases and the J gene end by 7 bases; junction bases not matched to a gene: 8. Germline V gives CDR1 SGDLS, CDR2 YYNGEE. In nucleotides, the CDR3 is TGTGCCAGCAGCACGCAGGGACAGGGGGCGTTTGGCTACACCTTC. This encodes CASSTQGQGAFGYTF.